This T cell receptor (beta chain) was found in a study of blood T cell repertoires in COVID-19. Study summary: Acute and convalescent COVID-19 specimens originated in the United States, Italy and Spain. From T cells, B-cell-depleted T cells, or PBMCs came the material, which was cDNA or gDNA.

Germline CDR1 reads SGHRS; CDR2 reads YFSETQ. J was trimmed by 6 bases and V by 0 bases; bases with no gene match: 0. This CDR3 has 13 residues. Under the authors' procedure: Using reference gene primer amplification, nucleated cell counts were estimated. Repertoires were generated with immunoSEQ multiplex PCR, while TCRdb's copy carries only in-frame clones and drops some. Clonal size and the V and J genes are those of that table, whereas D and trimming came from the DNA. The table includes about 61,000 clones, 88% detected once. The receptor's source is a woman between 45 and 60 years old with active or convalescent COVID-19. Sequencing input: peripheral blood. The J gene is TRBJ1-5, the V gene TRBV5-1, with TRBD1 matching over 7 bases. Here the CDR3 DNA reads TGCGCCAGCAGCTTGGCAGGGGGTCAGCCCCAGCATTTT. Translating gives CASSLAGGQPQHF.